Listed below are T cell receptor beta chains from one sample, sequenced in a study of cytomegalovirus exposure and HLA in healthy donors. Sequenced by immunoSEQ multiplex PCR; TCRdb stores in-frame clones only, minus some. The table lists around 100,000 clones. The sequencing sample was made of PBMCs. These receptors originate from a man between 35 and 55 years old in good health and CMV-seropositive. Each CDR3 is given with its conserved first and last residue.

V gene	J gene	CDR3 protein
TRBV27	TRBJ2-2	CASSWVGLNTGELFF
TRBV10-1	TRBJ1-1	CASRASWNTEAFF
TRBV28	TRBJ2-1	CASSSGTGSFDEQFF
TRBV9	TRBJ2-3	CASSVALRPSTDTQYF
TRBV6-4	TRBJ1-1	CASSGVQVNTEAFF
TRBV7-2	TRBJ1-5	CASSLVGAGNQPQHF
TRBV12-1	TRBJ2-1	CASSPRGVGANEQFF
TRBV23-1	TRBJ2-1	CASSQSIADRGTSGYNEQFF
TRBV5-1	TRBJ2-2	CASSQSGTSGWTGELFF
TRBV2	TRBJ1-1	CASSDVVGAFF
TRBV29-1	TRBJ2-3	CSVTRSERGTTDTQYF
TRBV29-1	TRBJ1-6	CSVEESYNSPLHF
TRBV28	TRBJ1-6	CASSTSTGHSYNSPLHF
TRBV13	TRBJ2-7	CASSLGVAGVREQYF
TRBV4-1	TRBJ2-3	CASSQYSTDTQYF
TRBV15	TRBJ2-3	CATSRVGSGRDTQYF
TRBV25-1	TRBJ2-7	CASKPATGLVYEQYF
TRBV27	TRBJ2-7	CASSPRGAREQYF
TRBV7-9	TRBJ2-2	CASRLVRGDTGELFF
TRBV6-6	TRBJ1-1	CASSRGQGAEAFF
TRBV30	TRBJ2-1	CAWRPKTSGRAVAYNEQFF
TRBV6-5	TRBJ1-1	CASSYSAPMNTEAFF
TRBV7-2	TRBJ2-7	CASRPKLSGVYEQYF
TRBV28	TRBJ1-1	CASGNLEGTEAFF
TRBV19	TRBJ2-2	CASSIGHTNTGELFF